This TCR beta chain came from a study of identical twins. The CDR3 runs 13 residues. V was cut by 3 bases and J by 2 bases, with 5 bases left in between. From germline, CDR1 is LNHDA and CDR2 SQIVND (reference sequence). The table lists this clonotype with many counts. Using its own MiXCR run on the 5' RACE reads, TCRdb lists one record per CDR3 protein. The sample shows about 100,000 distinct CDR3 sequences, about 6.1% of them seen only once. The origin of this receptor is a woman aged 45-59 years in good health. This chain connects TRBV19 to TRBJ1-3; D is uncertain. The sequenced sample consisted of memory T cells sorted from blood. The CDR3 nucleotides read TGTGCCAGTAGTATTCTAACTGGAAACACCATATATTTT. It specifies CASSILTGNTIYF. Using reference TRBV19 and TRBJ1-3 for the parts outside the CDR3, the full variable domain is DGGITQSPKYLFRKEGQNVTLSCEQNLNHDAMYWYRQDPGQGLRLIYYSQIVNDFQKGDIAEGYSVSREKKESFPLTVTSAQKNPTAFYLCASSILTGNTIYFGEGSWLTVV.